The 14 T cell receptor beta chains in this list originate from one sample, sequenced in a study of control samples from healthy donors and cancer patients. The protocol was immunoSEQ multiplex PCR, while the TCRdb copy is restricted to in-frame clones and leaves out a portion. The table has tens of thousands of clones, approximately 95% seen once; the top ten hold around 2%. The sequencing input was blood. The receptors were sampled from a woman in her twenties or thirties in good health.

The chain links TRBV7-3 to TRBJ2-3; no firm D call. This CDR3 is 15 amino acids long. The V and J ends lost 2 bases and 0 bases respectively, with 9 bases between them. CDR1 is SGHTA and CDR2 is FQGTGA in the germline V gene. This chain's CDR3 is CASSLVAASTDTQYF. Written as DNA, the CDR3 is TGTGCCAGCAGCTTAGTGGCGGCAAGCACAGATACGCAGTATTTT.

The CDR3 protein is CASIRTDMNTEAFF. CDR3 coding DNA: TGTGCCAGTATCCGGACAGATATGAACACTGAAGCTTTCTTT. The V call is TRBV19, the J call TRBJ1-1; a weak D match, TRBD1 (6 bases). CDR1 is LNHDA and CDR2 is SQIVND in the germline V gene (reference sequence). The CDR3 consists of 14 residues. V lost 7 bases, J lost 0 bases, and 12 bases lay in between.

The chain couples TRBV19 to TRBJ2-4; D may be TRBD1 (7 bases). CDR3 size: 13 residues. The germline V and J ends were trimmed by 1 base and 9 bases, with 10 bases remaining between them. Germline loops: CDR1 LNHDA, CDR2 SQIVND (reference sequence). This CDR3 reads CASSIGQGGIQYF. CDR3 DNA sequence: TGTGCCAGTAGTATAGGACAGGGAGGCATTCAGTACTTC.

This chain connects TRBV7-2 to TRBJ2-4; TRBD2 aligns across 8 bases. J lost 3 bases, V lost 5 bases, and 15 bases had no gene match. The CDR3 totals 18 residues. Germline lookup yields CDR1 SGHTA and CDR2 FQGNSA. The CDR3: CASSAGTRFDLVKNIQYF. The CDR3 DNA reads TGTGCCAGCAGCGCCGGGACTAGGTTTGATTTGGTCAAAAACATTCAGTACTTC. The complete variable domain, with remaining parts taken from reference TRBV7-2 and TRBJ2-4, reads GAGVSQSPSNKVTEKGKDVELRCDPISGHTALYWYRQSLGQGLEFLIYFQGNSAPDKSGLPSDRFSAERTGGSVSTLTIQRTQQEDSAVYLCASSAGTRFDLVKNIQYFGAGTRLSVL.

This chain uses TRBV7-9 with TRBJ1-6, with a possible D match to TRBD1 (6 bases). The germline V gene has CDR1 SEHNR and CDR2 FQNEAQ (reference sequence). This CDR3 is 16 amino acids long. V was shortened by 5 bases and J by 8 bases, with 19 bases between the two germline ends. As DNA, the CDR3 is TGTGCCAGCAGCGGCGGGTTCCGGGACATTTATTCACCCCTCCACTTT. It is translated as CASSGGFRDIYSPLHF.

The chain links TRBV5-1 to TRBJ2-3; D not certain. Germline assignment: CDR1 SGHRS and CDR2 YFSETQ. This CDR3 is built from 16 residues. Trimming took 1 base from V and 3 from J, leaving 15 bases between them. CDR3 DNA sequence: TGCGCCAGCAGCTTGATCACCGCACGCAGGACAGATACGCAGTATTTT. It encodes CASSLITARRTDTQYF.

This sequence joins TRBV3-1 (or the pseudogene TRBV3-2) and TRBJ2-7, with D possibly TRBD1 on 6 matching bases. Trimming pared 0 bases from V and 7 bases from J, leaving 13 bases between. CDR3 length: 14 amino acids. Germline CDR1 LGHDT, CDR2 YNNKEL (reference sequence). The CDR3 nucleotides read TGTGCCAGCAGCCAAGATATGGGGGCCAGGGAGCAGTACTTC. This translates into CASSQDMGAREQYF.

The chain combines TRBV25-1 with TRBJ2-5, with 10 bases that match TRBD2. Trimming removed 2 bases from V and 5 bases from J; junction bases left unmatched: 11. CDR1 is MGHDK and CDR2 is SYGVNS in the germline V gene. The CDR3 length is 17 residues. CDR3 sequence: CASSETYSGRAGETQYF. CDR3 nucleotide sequence: TGTGCCAGCAGTGAAACCTACAGCGGGAGGGCCGGGGAGACCCAGTACTTC.

This clone was seen more than once but under ten times. The rearrangement joins TRBV27 to TRBJ2-7; D call uncertain. The germline gives CDR1 MNHEY, CDR2 SMNVEV (reference sequence). CDR3 length: 13 amino acids. V gave up 6 bases and J gave up 1 base, with 10 bases separating them. CDR3 DNA sequence: TGTGCCAGCAGCCACCAGGAGTCCTACGAGCAGTACTTC. Protein: CASSHQESYEQYF.

The rearrangement links TRBV24-1 to TRBJ2-1, with D maybe TRBD1 (6 bases). In germline, CDR1 is KGHDR, CDR2 SFDVKD. The CDR3 runs to 14 residues. V was trimmed by 2 bases and J by 5 bases, leaving 9 bases between them. The DNA for the CDR3 is TGTGCCACCAGTGATTACAGGACAGACAATGAGCAGTTCTTC. As protein: CATSDYRTDNEQFF.

The chain carries TRBV20-1 and TRBJ2-5, with D perhaps matching TRBD2 (6 bases). Between the trimmed V and J ends, which lost 3 bases and 0 bases, there was a span of 14 bases. Germline CDR1 DFQATT, CDR2 SNEGSKA (reference sequence). The CDR3 length is 15 residues. The CDR3 loop reads CSASRPGVYQETQYF. The CDR3, as DNA: TGCAGTGCTAGTCGGCCGGGAGTGTACCAAGAGACCCAGTACTTC.

This clone was picked up one time. The chain recombines TRBV11-2 with TRBJ2-7, with no clear D. Germline V gene data show CDR1 as SGHAT and CDR2 as FQNNGV. The CDR3 contains 12 residues. Trimming took 5 bases from V and 6 from J, leaving 11 bases between them. The CDR3 DNA reads as TGTGCCAGCAGCCGCACTTCTCCCGAGCAGTACTTC. Translating it yields CASSRTSPEQYF.

The chain couples TRBV5-1 to TRBJ2-5; the match to TRBD1 covers 7 bases. CDR1 and CDR2 from the germline V gene are SGHRS and YFSETQ. V lost 0 bases to trimming and J lost 5 bases; unmatched junction nucleotides: 1. The CDR3 runs 13 residues. The CDR3 DNA reads as TGCGCCAGCAGCTTGGCAGGGGGTGAGACCCAGTACTTC. It yields the protein CASSLAGGETQYF.

This chain links TRBV11-3 with TRBJ2-7; 7 positions match TRBD2. Germline V CDR1 and CDR2: SGHNT, YENEEA. After removal of 1 base from V and 7 bases from J, the junction contained 4 bases not matched to a gene. The CDR3 contains 13 residues. CDR3 bases: TGTGCCAGCAGCTTAGTCCGGGGAGGGGAGCAGTACTTC. Translation gives CASSLVRGGEQYF.